Included here is one T cell receptor beta chain sequence, with context. TCRdb's copy holds only in-frame clones and misses some; the assay was immunoSEQ multiplex PCR. The sample yields roughly 210,000 clones, around 90% seen once. This specimen comes from a study of blood T cell repertoires in COVID-19. On the study more broadly: Cohort 3 donors counted as recovered after two negative PCRs, clearance, or resolved symptoms. PBMCs, B-cell-depleted T cells, or T cells were the source of the cDNA or gDNA that made up the material. COVID-19 samples, acute and convalescent, were from the United States, Italy and Spain.

Cohorts were based on clinical histories the participants reported. The sequenced sample was PBMCs or T cells enriched from blood (not recorded which). The receptor comes from a man younger than 45 in a cohort exposed to, infected with or recovered from COVID-19 (not recorded which).

The CDR3 DNA is TGTGCCAGCAGGACTAGCGGGGCCTACGAGCAGTACTTC. Translating it yields CASRTSGAYEQYF. The rearrangement uses TRBV3-1 (or the pseudogene TRBV3-2) and TRBJ2-7; 11 bases map to TRBD2. With 6 bases clipped from V and 2 bases from J, the junction kept 0 bases outside the gene matches. This CDR3 spans 13 amino acids. CDR1 is LGHDT and CDR2 is YNNKEL in the germline V gene (reference sequence).